The next 25 T cell receptor beta chains were all read from a single sample in a study of blood T cells in healthy people across ages. The authors ran a second PCR of about 7 to 11 cycles using a sample-barcoded 5' primer and a J-beta primer mix. TCRdb itself ran the 5' RACE reads through MiXCR, one entry per CDR3 protein. The table has 710,000 or so distinct CDR3 sequences, 22% seen once. Sequencing used blood. These receptors originate from a man aged 65-85 years in good health.

This clonotype was counted only a few times. CDR3 coding DNA: TGTGCCAGCAGCCCTATAGCGGGGAAAACCTACGAGCAGTACTTC. Its protein is CASSPIAGKTYEQYF. This chain uses TRBV11-2 with TRBJ2-7; 8 positions agree with TRBD2. The CDR3 consists of 15 residues. Per germline, CDR1 SGHAT and CDR2 FQNNGV. The V gene end was trimmed by 5 bases and the J gene end by 2 bases; junction bases not matched to a gene: 8.

A few counts support this clonotype. This chain links TRBV7-9 with TRBJ1-6; perhaps TRBD1 as D (5 bases). The V and J ends lost 5 bases and 7 bases respectively, with 15 bases between them. Germline V gene data show CDR1 as SEHNR and CDR2 as FQNEAQ (reference sequence). The CDR3 sequence is 15 residues long. CDR3 region: CASSPRDSPNSPLHF. The CDR3 DNA follows: TGTGCCAGCAGCCCCCGTGACAGCCCAAATTCACCCCTCCACTTT. Using reference TRBV7-9 and TRBJ1-6 for the parts outside the CDR3, the full variable domain is DTGVSQNPRHKITKRGQNVTFRCDPISEHNRLYWYRQTLGQGPEFLTYFQNEAQLEKSRLLSDRFSAERPKGSFSTLEIQRTEQGDSAMYLCASSPRDSPNSPLHFGNGTRLTVT.

This chain joins TRBV11-2 and TRBJ2-4, with unresolved D. The CDR3 runs 17 residues. Germline loops: CDR1 SGHAT, CDR2 FQNNGV. V was shortened by 0 bases and J by 0 bases, with 12 bases between the two germline ends. The CDR3 spells CASSLENLLLAKNIQYF. The CDR3 DNA reads TGTGCCAGCAGCTTAGAAAACCTTCTTTTAGCCAAAAACATTCAGTACTTC.

The rearrangement uses TRBV4-3 and TRBJ2-7; no firm D call. The V end lost 0 bases, the J end lost 0 bases, and 12 bases lay between the germline ends. The germline CDR1 and CDR2 sequences are LGHNA and YSLEER. The CDR3 is 16 residues long. The CDR3 DNA follows: TGCGCCAGCAGCCAAGATTTCCCCAGCGCCTCCTACGAGCAGTACTTC. This translates into CASSQDFPSASYEQYF.

Only a few counts were recorded for this clonotype. V is TRBV7-2 and J is TRBJ2-5; D not resolved. CDR3 size: 14 residues. V lost 5 bases and J lost 5, with 15 bases in between. The V gene's germline CDR1 is SGHTA and CDR2 FQGNSA. CDR3 DNA sequence: TGTGCCAGCAGCAAGCAGAGTGTAGGGGAGACCCAGTACTTC. Protein sequence: CASSKQSVGETQYF.

The chain carries TRBV12-3 or TRBV12-4 and TRBJ1-2, with D perhaps TRBD1 (5 bases). This CDR3 spans 13 amino acids. The ends were cut back, 8 bases at V and 8 bases at J, with 18 bases in the middle. In nucleotides, the CDR3 is TGTGCCAGCTTTGAAACTCCGGGGGGAGGCTACACCTTC. This translates into CASFETPGGGYTF.

A few counts support this clonotype. The chain's CDR3 is CAISSRDGDYGYTF. The CDR3 DNA reads TGTGCCATCAGTAGTCGGGACGGAGACTATGGCTACACCTTC. The chain combines TRBV10-3 with TRBJ1-2, with D perhaps matching TRBD1 (5 bases). This CDR3 is built from 14 residues. Germline loops: CDR1 ENHRY, CDR2 SYGVKD. V was trimmed by 5 bases and J by 3 bases, leaving 13 bases between them.

This clonotype was seen a few times. The rearrangement links TRBV7-2 to TRBJ2-7, with D uncertain. The CDR3 spans 14 residues. In germline, CDR1 is SGHTA, CDR2 FQGNSA. V lost 5 bases, J lost 5 bases, and 16 bases lay in between. CDR3 region: CASSQTVGQNEQYF. In nucleotides, the CDR3 is TGTGCCAGCAGCCAAACGGTAGGGCAGAACGAGCAGTACTTC. Together with reference TRBV7-2 and TRBJ2-7, the CDR3 gives the full variable domain: GAGVSQSPSNKVTEKGKDVELRCDPISGHTALYWYRQSLGQGLEFLIYFQGNSAPDKSGLPSDRFSAERTGGSVSTLTIQRTQQEDSAVYLCASSQTVGQNEQYFGPGTRLTVT.

This clonotype has a count of ten or more. The V gene is TRBV28, the J gene TRBJ2-1, with 14 bases that match TRBD2. J lost 6 bases, V lost 2 bases, and 3 bases had no gene match. CDR3 length: 16 residues. Germline V CDR1 and CDR2: MDHEN, SYDVKM. This CDR3 reads CASSLGGTSGGNEQFF. The CDR3 coding sequence is TGTGCCAGCAGTTTAGGAGGGACTAGCGGGGGCAATGAGCAGTTCTTC.

The chain carries TRBV12-3 or TRBV12-4 and TRBJ2-5; D not certain. The CDR3 has 14 residues. Between the trimmed V and J ends, which lost 5 bases and 3 bases, there was a span of 13 bases. CDR3 sequence reads: CASSRLVAEETQYF. DNA of the CDR3: TGTGCCAGCAGTCGCCTGGTCGCAGAAGAGACCCAGTACTTC.

This clonotype was observed a handful of times. An end of the junction does not agree with germline; a read error may underlie this. The chain carries TRBV15 and TRBJ2-1; D not certain. The CDR3 consists of 13 residues. Looked up from germline, CDR1 is LNHNV and CDR2 is YYDKDF (reference sequence). The CDR3 DNA follows: TGTGCCACCAGCTCAAGTACGTACAGTGAGCAGTTCTTC. Its protein product is CATSSSTYSEQFF.

This clonotype appeared a few times. This chain joins TRBV24-1 and TRBJ1-3; a weak D match, TRBD1 (5 bases). This CDR3 comprises 15 residues. The ends were cut back, 9 bases at V and 1 base at J, with 15 bases in the middle. Germline lookup yields CDR1 KGHDR and CDR2 SFDVKD. CDR3 coding DNA: TGTGCCACCGTCAGGGACCCTAATTCTGGAAACACCATATATTTT. Translation: CATVRDPNSGNTIYF.

The rearrangement links TRBV3-1 to TRBJ2-7; 7 nucleotides match TRBD1. The CDR3 is 15 amino acids. J gave up 6 bases and V 4 bases, and 12 bases lay outside the gene matches. Germline V CDR1 and CDR2: LGHDT, YNNKEL (reference sequence). In nucleotides, the CDR3 is TGTGCCAGCAGCCCCCTAGGGGGCAGGGTGTCCGAGCAGTACTTC. This sequence encodes CASSPLGGRVSEQYF.

The J gene is TRBJ2-1, the V gene TRBV29-1; weak D call: TRBD1 (5 bases). The CDR3 is 14 residues long. V was trimmed by 6 bases and J by 4 bases, leaving 16 bases between them. In germline, CDR1 is SQVTM, CDR2 ANQGSEA. CDR3 bases: TGCAGCGTCCTGGGAACAGGAGAATACAATGAGCAGTTCTTC. It encodes CSVLGTGEYNEQFF.

This clonotype was counted between two and nine times. The chain employs TRBV19 and TRBJ2-3; 7 bases align to TRBD2. This CDR3 is 16 amino acids long. Germline CDR1 LNHDA, CDR2 SQIVND (reference sequence). The junction had 8 bases not matched to a gene; V was cut back by 3 bases and J by 2 bases. The CDR3 nucleotides are TGTGCCAGTAGTATGGGCCTAGCGGAGATCACAGATACGCAGTATTTT. Protein sequence: CASSMGLAEITDTQYF.

This clonotype has more than one count but fewer than ten. The chain uses TRBV6-5 and TRBJ1-2, with 8 bases matching TRBD1. The germline CDR1 and CDR2 sequences are MNHEY and SVGAGI. The CDR3 consists of 14 residues. With V trimmed by 4 bases and J by 7 bases, 8 bases remained unmatched. This CDR3 reads CASSSYSGGGGYTF. In DNA form, the CDR3 reads TGTGCCAGCAGTTCCTACTCAGGGGGCGGTGGCTACACCTTC.

CDR3 sequence: CASSASGARGNTIYF. CDR3 coding DNA: TGTGCCAGCAGCGCCTCCGGGGCGCGGGGAAACACCATATATTTT. The chain is built from TRBV7-2 and TRBJ1-3, with a possible D match to TRBD1 (5 bases). CDR3 length equals 15 residues. The germline CDR1 and CDR2 sequences are SGHTA and FQGNSA. V was cut by 5 bases and J by 4 bases, with 15 bases left in between.

This clonotype came up a few times. The V call is TRBV5-1, the J call TRBJ1-4; 7 nucleotides align to TRBD1. With 5 bases clipped from V and 5 bases from J, the junction kept 6 bases outside the gene matches. The CDR3 has 14 amino acids. Per the germline V gene, CDR1 is SGHRS and CDR2 is YFSETQ. CDR3 loop: CASRGGGGNEKLFF. CDR3 sequence (DNA): TGCGCCAGCAGAGGAGGGGGCGGAAATGAAAAACTGTTTTTT.

This rearrangement joins TRBV7-9 to TRBJ2-4; perhaps TRBD2 as D (6 bases). Looked up from germline, CDR1 is SEHNR and CDR2 is FQNEAQ (reference sequence). V gave up 5 bases and J gave up 1 base, with 12 bases separating them. The CDR3 is 15 residues long. CDR3 sequence reads: CASSKGRLAKNIQYF. The CDR3 DNA sequence: TGTGCCAGCAGCAAGGGGAGGCTTGCCAAAAACATTCAGTACTTC.

This clonotype came up a few times. V usage is TRBV18 and J usage is TRBJ2-2; possible D gene TRBD1, 5 bases. Per germline, CDR1 KGHSH and CDR2 LQKENI. This CDR3 contains 17 residues. Between the trimmed V and J ends, which lost 0 bases and 1 base, there was a span of 12 bases. Here the CDR3 reads CASSPPRGQLNTGELFF. CDR3 DNA sequence: TGTGCCAGCTCACCACCGAGAGGACAACTGAACACCGGGGAGCTGTTTTTT.

The V call is TRBV20-1, the J call TRBJ1-1; D unresolved. Trimming pared 2 bases from V and 3 bases from J, leaving 10 bases between. The length of the CDR3 is 13 residues. Germline values: CDR1 DFQATT, CDR2 SNEGSKA (reference sequence). The CDR3 coding sequence is TGCAGTGCTAGATTCCAGGCCGACACTGAAGCTTTCTTT. Its protein product is CSARFQADTEAFF.

In this sample, this clonotype turned up a few times. This chain links TRBV6-6 with TRBJ1-1, with D possibly TRBD1 on 6 matching bases. V was cut by 2 bases and J by 7 bases, with 17 bases left in between. CDR1 is MNHNY and CDR2 is SVGAGI in the germline V gene (reference sequence). This CDR3 has 15 amino acids. The CDR3 region has the DNA TGTGCCAGCAGTTACGTGCCCGGGGGCGCGGGTGAAGCTTTCTTT. Protein sequence: CASSYVPGGAGEAFF.

This clonotype appeared many times. The gene calls are TRBV11-2 and TRBJ1-2; D unclear. Germline V CDR1 and CDR2: SGHAT, FQNNGV. The CDR3 runs to 12 residues. Trimming removed 6 bases from V and 4 bases from J, with 9 bases in between. The CDR3: CASSQVGYGYTF. CDR3 DNA: TGTGCCAGCAGTCAAGTCGGCTATGGCTACACCTTC.

This clonotype occurred many times. The J gene is TRBJ1-4, the V gene TRBV7-2; TRBD1 matches 10 bases. The V gene's germline CDR1 is SGHTA and CDR2 FQGNSA. After removal of 1 base from V and 8 bases from J, the junction contained 10 bases not matched to a gene. This CDR3 spans 17 amino acids. The CDR3 loop reads CASSLGGPGTGEEKLFF. CDR3 sequence (DNA): TGTGCCAGCAGCTTAGGCGGCCCCGGGACAGGGGAGGAAAAACTGTTTTTT. Full variable domain (remainder filled in from reference TRBV7-2 and TRBJ1-4): GAGVSQSPSNKVTEKGKDVELRCDPISGHTALYWYRQSLGQGLEFLIYFQGNSAPDKSGLPSDRFSAERTGGSVSTLTIQRTQQEDSAVYLCASSLGGPGTGEEKLFFGSGTQLSVL.

This clonotype has a handful of counts. The chain uses TRBV12-3 or TRBV12-4 and TRBJ2-1, with TRBD2 as a possible D gene (5 bases). CDR3 length equals 14 residues. Deletions cut 6 bases from V and 7 bases from J, with 16 bases between. The DNA for the CDR3 is TGTGCCAGCAGGGACTGGGAATCTGGGAATGAGCAGTTCTTC. This codes for CASRDWESGNEQFF.